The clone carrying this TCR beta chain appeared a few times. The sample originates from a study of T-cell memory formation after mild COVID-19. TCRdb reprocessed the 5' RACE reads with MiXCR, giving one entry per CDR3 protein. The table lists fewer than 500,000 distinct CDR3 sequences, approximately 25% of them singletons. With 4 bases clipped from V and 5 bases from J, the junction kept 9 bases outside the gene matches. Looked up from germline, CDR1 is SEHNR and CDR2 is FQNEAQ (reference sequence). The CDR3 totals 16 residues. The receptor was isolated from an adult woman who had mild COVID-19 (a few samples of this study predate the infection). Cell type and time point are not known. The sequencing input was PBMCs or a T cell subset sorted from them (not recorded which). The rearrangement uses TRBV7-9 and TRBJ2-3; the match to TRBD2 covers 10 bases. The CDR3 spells CASSSRAGGGGDTQYF. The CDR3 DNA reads TGTGCCAGCAGCTCCAGAGCGGGAGGGGGAGGAGATACGCAGTATTTT.